This T cell receptor (beta chain) was captured by sequencing in a study of blood T cells in healthy people across ages. Study findings and constraints: Naive and antigen-experienced cells were not separated, limiting conclusive comparison.

Regarding this clonotype: Antigen: not known.

The second PCR ran roughly 7 to 11 cycles with a sample-barcoded 5' primer and J-beta primers. A template-switch adaptor with 12 random nucleotides tagged each cDNA molecule. MiXCR, applied by TCRdb to the 5' RACE reads, yields one record per CDR3 protein. The table includes 750,000 to 950,000 distinct CDR3 sequences, about 55% detected once. V was clipped by 6 bases and J by 4 bases, with 15 bases between them. CDR3 size: 14 residues. Per the germline V gene, CDR1 is MNHEY and CDR2 is SVGAGI. This receptor was obtained from a man older than 75 in good health. The sequencing sample was made of blood. This rearrangement joins TRBV6-5 to TRBJ2-5, with D perhaps assigned TRBD1 or TRBD2 (5 bases each). CDR3 in DNA: TGTGCCAGCAGCCCCACGGGACCCCTAGAGACCCAGTACTTC. Translated, it gives CASSPTGPLETQYF.